Described below is a single T cell receptor beta chain sequence and its context. The antigen is not known. Trimming took 4 bases from V and 11 from J, leaving 22 bases between them. There are 14 residues in the CDR3. The germline V gene encodes CDR1 SGHDT and CDR2 YYEEEE. This entry is derived from a study of T cell responses to AZD1222 COVID-19 vaccine. As for the study in general: Investigators merged groups given second doses at roughly 4 or roughly 12 weeks. General study results and limits: Seropositive AZD1222 recipients at baseline numbered only 6 or 7.

Assay: immunoSEQ multiplex PCR; the TCRdb copy retains only in-frame clones and omits some. The sample has roughly 81,000 clones, 75% to 90% seen once. The receptor comes from an adult in good health. The starting material was peripheral blood, obtained on day 0 of AZD1222 vaccination. V usage is TRBV5-6 and J usage is TRBJ2-7; perhaps TRBD2 as D (5 bases). The CDR3 DNA reads as TGTGCCAGCAGCCGAGGGTCCCTAGCTGGCTCCGAGTACTTC. It specifies CASSRGSLAGSEYF.